One and the same sample provided the 21 T cell receptor beta chains below, sequenced in a study of response to subunit inactivated influenza vaccine. From the RT-PCR reads, TCRdb called clonotypes with MiXCR, one entry per CDR3 protein. The sample lists about 500,000 distinct CDR3 sequences; more than 15% were seen once. Sequencing used CD4+ T cells sorted from PBMCs, obtained approximately 25 months after vaccination. The receptors derive from a man aged 45-69 years who received an inactivated influenza vaccine.

This clonotype was found a few times. The CDR3 DNA follows: TGTGCCAGCAGTGAAGGTCTAGCTGACGAGCAGTACTTC. Translation gives CASSEGLADEQYF. The V gene is TRBV6-1, the J gene TRBJ2-7; the D gene is possibly TRBD2 (5 bases). The CDR3 extends over 13 amino acids. V was pared by 1 base and J by 5 bases, with 9 bases between. Per germline, CDR1 MNHNS and CDR2 SASEGT.

J is TRBJ2-3 and V is TRBV4-1; D perhaps matches TRBD2 (5 bases). Germline values: CDR1 MGHRA, CDR2 YSYEKL. The CDR3 consists of 14 residues. V dropped 2 bases and J dropped 6 bases, with 12 bases sitting between them. CDR3 sequence (DNA): TGCGCCAGCAGCCAAATCGGACTGGCGGATACGCAGTATTTT. It translates to CASSQIGLADTQYF.

The CDR3 DNA sequence: TGTGCCAGTAGTACTCGGGACAGGGCGAACACCGGGGAGCTGTTTTTT. It codes for CASSTRDRANTGELFF. The chain combines TRBV19 with TRBJ2-2; 9 bases match TRBD1. The germline V gene has CDR1 LNHDA and CDR2 SQIVND (reference sequence). V shed 4 bases and J 0 bases; nucleotides not matched to a gene: 3. The CDR3 has 16 residues.

This chain links TRBV20-1 with TRBJ2-2, with TRBD2 as a possible D gene (5 bases). The CDR3 contains 15 residues. V lost 5 bases to trimming and J lost 0 bases, with 13 bases between them. Germline V gives CDR1 DFQATT, CDR2 SNEGSKA (reference sequence). CDR3 residues: CSAWWTGTNTGELFF. Here the CDR3 DNA reads TGCAGTGCTTGGTGGACTGGTACGAACACCGGGGAGCTGTTTTTT.

The chain employs TRBV20-1 and TRBJ2-3; 16 nucleotides agree with TRBD2. Per the germline V gene, CDR1 is DFQATT and CDR2 is SNEGSKA (reference sequence). Germline trimming cut 3 bases from V and 1 base from J; bases unmatched to any gene: 7. The CDR3 has 18 amino acids. The CDR3 region is CSASGPGLAGGGTDTQYF. CDR3 DNA sequence: TGCAGTGCTAGCGGGCCGGGACTAGCGGGGGGGGGCACAGATACGCAGTATTTT.

V and J are TRBV20-1 and TRBJ1-1; 7 nucleotides align to TRBD1. This CDR3 has 12 residues. CDR1 and CDR2 (germline): DFQATT, SNEGSKA (reference sequence). V trimming: 6 bases; J trimming: 4 bases; junction bases outside the gene matches: 5. CDR3 residues: CSAQTGTTEAFF. CDR3 nucleotide sequence: TGCAGTGCACAGACAGGGACCACTGAAGCTTTCTTT.

This sequence joins TRBV29-1 and TRBJ1-2; D remains unclear. Between the trimmed V and J ends, which lost 4 bases and 3 bases, there was a span of 9 bases. There are 12 residues in the CDR3. Germline assignment: CDR1 SQVTM and CDR2 ANQGSEA. The CDR3 loop reads CSVGEYDYGYTF. CDR3 nucleotides: TGCAGCGTTGGCGAGTACGACTATGGCTACACCTTC. Together with reference TRBV29-1 and TRBJ1-2, the CDR3 gives the full variable domain: SAVISQKPSRDICQRGTSLTIQCQVDSQVTMMFWYRQQPGQSLTLIATANQGSEATYESGFVIDKFPISRPNLTFSTLTVSNMSPEDSSIYLCSVGEYDYGYTFGSGTRLTVV.

The V call is TRBV15, the J call TRBJ1-1, with D possibly matching TRBD1 (5 bases). CDR3 size: 13 residues. The germline V gene encodes CDR1 LNHNV and CDR2 YYDKDF (reference sequence). The V end lost 1 base, the J end lost 3 bases, and 6 bases lay between the germline ends. CDR3 nucleotides: TGTGCCACCAGCAGAGGCAGGGACACTGAAGCTTTCTTT. Translation gives CATSRGRDTEAFF.

The sample holds a few counts of this clonotype. This chain joins TRBV29-1 and TRBJ2-1, with 13 nucleotides matching TRBD2. Trimming at V came to 6 bases and at J to 3 bases, leaving 2 bases not matched to a gene. The germline V gene encodes CDR1 SQVTM and CDR2 ANQGSEA. CDR3 length: 14 residues. The CDR3 nucleotides read TGCAGCGTCCGGACTAGCGGGGGCTACAATGAGCAGTTCTTC. This codes for CSVRTSGGYNEQFF.

The sample holds a few counts of this clonotype. This chain joins TRBV4-2 and TRBJ2-2, with D maybe TRBD1 (5 bases). The CDR3 contains 14 residues. Germline V gene lookup returns CDR1 LGHNA and CDR2 YNFKEQ. V was pared by 6 bases and J by 7 bases, with 15 bases between. The CDR3, as DNA: TGTGCCAGCAGTTACCAGGACGGACACGGGGAGCTGTTTTTT. Translating gives CASSYQDGHGELFF.

This clonotype was observed at least ten times. The chain combines TRBV18 with TRBJ1-1; 7 bases are a match to TRBD1. Trimming took 3 bases from V and 0 from J; bases not matched to a gene: 1. CDR3 length equals 14 residues. Germline CDR1 KGHSH, CDR2 LQKENI. The CDR3 nucleotides are TGTGCCAGCTCACCGGGACAGATGAACACTGAAGCTTTCTTT. Translation gives CASSPGQMNTEAFF.

This clonotype was counted ten times or more. The chain joins TRBV20-1 to TRBJ2-1; 14 nucleotides agree with TRBD2. The germline CDR1 and CDR2 sequences are DFQATT and SNEGSKA (reference sequence). V gave up 5 bases and J gave up 6 bases; unmatched junction bases: 3. The CDR3 runs 14 residues. CDR3 residues: CSAAGTSGSNEQFF. The CDR3 bases are TGCAGTGCTGCCGGGACTAGCGGGAGCAATGAGCAGTTCTTC.

The gene calls are TRBV2 and TRBJ2-1; 10 bases fit TRBD2. J gave up 7 bases and V 3 bases, and 0 bases lay outside the gene matches. The CDR3 extends over 13 amino acids. Germline CDR1 and CDR2: SNHLY and FYNNEI. The CDR3, as DNA: TGTGCCAGCAGTGATAGCGGGAGGAATGAGCAGTTCTTC. Its translation is CASSDSGRNEQFF.

The table lists this clonotype with a few counts. The V call is TRBV29-1, the J call TRBJ1-1; D ambiguous. Germline V gene lookup returns CDR1 SQVTM and CDR2 ANQGSEA. The CDR3 runs to 12 residues. V shed 2 bases and J shed 4 bases, with 8 bases lying between them. The CDR3 bases are TGCAGCGTTGAAATGGTTGGCACTGAAGCTTTCTTT. As protein: CSVEMVGTEAFF.

The gene calls are TRBV4-1 and TRBJ1-5, with D uncertain. Germline V gene sequence: CDR1 MGHRA, CDR2 YSYEKL. The CDR3 length is 15 residues. V was clipped by 1 base and J by 0 bases, with 7 bases between them. The CDR3 DNA follows: TGCGCCAGCAGCCAAGTCGTGTATAGCAATCAGCCCCAGCATTTT. It specifies CASSQVVYSNQPQHF.

Many counts were recorded for this clonotype. This CDR3 reads CASSFPYGRELGEQFF. Written as DNA, the CDR3 is TGCGCCAGCAGCTTCCCCTACGGGCGGGAGTTGGGTGAGCAGTTCTTC. The rearrangement uses TRBV5-1 and TRBJ2-1, with TRBD2 matching 7 bases. Germline lookup yields CDR1 SGHRS and CDR2 YFSETQ. The CDR3 spans 16 residues. Trimming removed 2 bases from V and 9 bases from J; junction bases left unmatched: 14. The whole variable domain, remainder taken from reference TRBV5-1 and TRBJ2-1, is KAGVTQTPRYLIKTRGQQVTLSCSPISGHRSVSWYQQTPGQGLQFLFEYFSETQRNKGNFPGRFSGRQFSNSRSEMNVSTLELGDSALYLCASSFPYGRELGEQFFGPGTRLTVL.

This clonotype was seen a few times. V usage is TRBV7-2 and J usage is TRBJ1-2, with 7 bases matching TRBD1. Trimming at V came to 4 bases and at J to 4 bases, leaving 3 bases not matched to a gene. The CDR3 is made up of 13 amino acids. CDR1 SGHTA and CDR2 FQGNSA come from the germline V gene. This chain's CDR3 is CASSYGTAYGYTF. The CDR3 DNA follows: TGTGCCAGCAGCTACGGGACAGCCTATGGCTACACCTTC.

The rearrangement joins TRBV20-1 to TRBJ2-5, with D unresolved. The V end was cut by 3 bases, the J end by 2 bases, with 13 bases between. Germline V gene sequence: CDR1 DFQATT, CDR2 SNEGSKA (reference sequence). The CDR3 is 14 amino acids. The CDR3 coding sequence is TGCAGTGCTAGGTCGGCAAACTATCAAGAGACCCAGTACTTC. Translation: CSARSANYQETQYF.

The chain employs TRBV4-2 and TRBJ2-1; 10 nucleotides line up with TRBD2. This CDR3 contains 17 residues. The V and J ends lost 3 bases and 0 bases, in that order; junction bases with no gene match: 5. Germline CDR1 and CDR2: LGHNA and YNFKEQ. CDR3 DNA: TGTGCCAGCAGCCAGGCAAGGACTAGCGGCTCCTACAATGAGCAGTTCTTC. Translation: CASSQARTSGSYNEQFF.

The chain employs TRBV5-1 and TRBJ1-1; D is undetermined. Germline loops: CDR1 SGHRS, CDR2 YFSETQ. The germline V and J ends were trimmed by 3 bases and 4 bases, with 19 bases remaining between them. The CDR3 is 16 residues long. In DNA, the CDR3 is TGCGCCAGCAGCTATACACTGGGTTGGGGTTCCACTGAAGCTTTCTTT. Translating gives CASSYTLGWGSTEAFF.

This clonotype was seen more than once but under ten times. The chain recombines TRBV20-1 with TRBJ1-3, with TRBD1 matching 7 bases. With V trimmed by 5 bases and J by 8 bases, 9 bases remained unmatched. The V gene's germline CDR1 is DFQATT and CDR2 SNEGSKA (reference sequence). The CDR3 covers 13 residues. CDR3 in DNA: TGCAGTGCTGCCACAGGGGTGGCGGACACCATATATTTT. Protein product: CSAATGVADTIYF.